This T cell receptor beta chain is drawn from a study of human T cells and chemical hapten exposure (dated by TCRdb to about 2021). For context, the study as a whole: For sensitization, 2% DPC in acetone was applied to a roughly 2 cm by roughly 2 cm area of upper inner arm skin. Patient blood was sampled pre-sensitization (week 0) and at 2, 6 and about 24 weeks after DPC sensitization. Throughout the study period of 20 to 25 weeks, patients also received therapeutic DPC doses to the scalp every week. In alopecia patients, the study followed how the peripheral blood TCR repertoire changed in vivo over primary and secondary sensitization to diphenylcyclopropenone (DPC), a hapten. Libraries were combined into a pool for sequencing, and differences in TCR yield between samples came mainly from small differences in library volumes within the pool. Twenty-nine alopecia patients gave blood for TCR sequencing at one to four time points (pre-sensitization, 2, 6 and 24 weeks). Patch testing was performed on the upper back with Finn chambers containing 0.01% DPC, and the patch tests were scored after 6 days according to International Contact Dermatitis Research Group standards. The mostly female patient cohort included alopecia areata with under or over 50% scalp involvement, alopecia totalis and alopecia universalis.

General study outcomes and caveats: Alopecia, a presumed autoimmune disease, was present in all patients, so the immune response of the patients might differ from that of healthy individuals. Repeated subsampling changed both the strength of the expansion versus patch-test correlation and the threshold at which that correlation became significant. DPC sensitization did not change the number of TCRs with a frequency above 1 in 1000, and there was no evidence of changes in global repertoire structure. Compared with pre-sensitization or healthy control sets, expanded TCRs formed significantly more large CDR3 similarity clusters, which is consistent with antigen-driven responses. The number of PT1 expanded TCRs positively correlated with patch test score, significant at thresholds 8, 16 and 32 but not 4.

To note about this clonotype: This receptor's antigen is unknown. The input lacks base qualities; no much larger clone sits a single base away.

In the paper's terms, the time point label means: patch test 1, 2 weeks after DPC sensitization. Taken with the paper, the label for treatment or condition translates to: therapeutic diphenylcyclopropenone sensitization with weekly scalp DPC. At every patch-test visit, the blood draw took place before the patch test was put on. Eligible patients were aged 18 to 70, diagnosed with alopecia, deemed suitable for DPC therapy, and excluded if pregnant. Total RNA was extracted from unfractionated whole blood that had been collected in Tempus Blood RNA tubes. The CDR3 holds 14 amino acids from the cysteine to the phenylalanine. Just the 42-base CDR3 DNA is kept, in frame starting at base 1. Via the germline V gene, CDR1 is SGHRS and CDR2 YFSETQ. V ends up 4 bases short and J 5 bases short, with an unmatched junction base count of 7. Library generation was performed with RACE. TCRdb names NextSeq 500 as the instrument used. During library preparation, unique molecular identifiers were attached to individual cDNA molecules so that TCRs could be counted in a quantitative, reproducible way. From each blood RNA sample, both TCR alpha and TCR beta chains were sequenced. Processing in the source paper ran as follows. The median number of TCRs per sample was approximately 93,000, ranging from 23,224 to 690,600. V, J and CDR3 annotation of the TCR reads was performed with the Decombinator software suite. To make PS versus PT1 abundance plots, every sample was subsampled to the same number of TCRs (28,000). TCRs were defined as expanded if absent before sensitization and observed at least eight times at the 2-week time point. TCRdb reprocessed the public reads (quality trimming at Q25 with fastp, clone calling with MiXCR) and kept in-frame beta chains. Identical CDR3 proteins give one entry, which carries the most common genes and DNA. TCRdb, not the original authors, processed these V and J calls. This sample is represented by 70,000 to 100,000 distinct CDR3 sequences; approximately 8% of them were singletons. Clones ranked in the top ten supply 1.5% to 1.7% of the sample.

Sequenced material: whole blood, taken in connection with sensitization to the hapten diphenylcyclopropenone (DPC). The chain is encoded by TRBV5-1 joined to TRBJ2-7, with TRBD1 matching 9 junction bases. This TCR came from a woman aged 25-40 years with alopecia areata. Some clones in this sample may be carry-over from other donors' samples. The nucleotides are TGCGCCAGCAGCATAGGACAGGGGTTCAACGAGCAGTACTTC. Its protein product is CASSIGQGFNEQYF.